This paragraph covers one T cell receptor beta chain sequence. The antigen is unknown. V lost 3 bases and J lost 5, with 10 bases in between. The germline gives CDR1 MNHEY, CDR2 SMNVEV (reference sequence). This CDR3 is 14 amino acids long. This entry belongs to a study of blood T cells in healthy people across ages. Points from the study as a whole: Naive CD4+ cells and diversity were both higher in long-lived donors than in aged donors.

Alongside a J-beta primer mix, a sample-barcoded 5' primer served in a second PCR lasting roughly 6 to 12 cycles. A template-switch adaptor with 12 random nucleotides tagged each cDNA molecule. TCRdb re-derived calls from the 5' RACE reads in MiXCR, one entry per CDR3 protein. The repertoire holds some 760,000 distinct CDR3 sequences, with 20% to 25% as singletons. These same records also appear under a second study, on T cells of mothers and their children.

The origin of this receptor is a boy between 5 and 17 years old in good health. The sample was blood. The rearrangement joins TRBV27 to TRBJ1-4; D is undetermined. The CDR3 reads CASSFTGPNEKLFF. As DNA, the CDR3 is TGTGCCAGCAGTTTTACCGGGCCGAATGAAAAACTGTTTTTT.